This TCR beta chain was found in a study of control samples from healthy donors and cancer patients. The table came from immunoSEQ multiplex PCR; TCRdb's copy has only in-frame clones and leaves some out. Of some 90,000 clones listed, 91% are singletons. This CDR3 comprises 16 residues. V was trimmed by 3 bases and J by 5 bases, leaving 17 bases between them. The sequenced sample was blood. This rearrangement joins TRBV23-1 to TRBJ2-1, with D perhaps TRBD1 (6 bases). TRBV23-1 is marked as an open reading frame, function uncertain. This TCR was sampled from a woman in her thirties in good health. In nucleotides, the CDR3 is TGCGCCAGCAGTCACCACAACAGGGAACCCCACAATGAGCAGTTCTTC. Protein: CASSHHNREPHNEQFF.